Listed below are T cell receptor beta chains from one sample, sequenced in a study of shared clonotypes between healthy human individuals. TCRdb keeps only in-frame clones here, not all; method: immunoSEQ multiplex PCR. The sample holds 2 million to 2.5 million clones; about 93% are singletons and the top ten take more than 1.5%. The sequenced sample was naive CD8+ T cells from PBMCs. These receptor sequences come from a man between 18 and 35 years old in good health. Some clones in this sample may be carry-over from other donors' samples. The CDR3 runs from the conserved cysteine through the conserved F or W. The D gene is left open where the match is weak. Part of the rows lack a size; the others show once, few, many or a class for expanded clones.

V: TRBV7-3
D: .
J: TRBJ2-2
size: .
CDR3: CASSLKPGELFF

V: TRBV29-1
D: .
J: TRBJ2-3
size: .
CDR3: CSVVLTDTQYF

V: TRBV7-8
D: .
J: TRBJ1-1
size: .
CDR3: CASSLVRGQSEAFF

V: TRBV4-2
D: TRBD2
J: TRBJ2-2
size: .
CDR3: CASSLSLADLYLNTGELFF

V: TRBV19
D: TRBD2
J: TRBJ2-1
size: .
CDR3: CASSIVGRAYNEQFF

V: TRBV9
D: TRBD1
J: TRBJ2-7
size: once
CDR3: CASSADREDEQYF

V: TRBV7-8
D: .
J: TRBJ2-7
size: .
CDR3: CASWVSVYEQYF

V: TRBV19
D: .
J: TRBJ2-1
size: .
CDR3: CASSITTPNEQFF

V: TRBV27
D: .
J: TRBJ2-7
size: .
CDR3: CASSLGGSSYEQYF

V: TRBV10-2
D: .
J: TRBJ1-1
size: .
CDR3: CASRRTANTEAFF

V: TRBV7-9
D: .
J: TRBJ2-6
size: .
CDR3: CASSPTRGYGANVLTF

V: TRBV28
D: .
J: TRBJ2-2
size: few
CDR3: CATATDTGELFF

V: TRBV9
D: TRBD1
J: TRBJ2-1
size: .
CDR3: CASSEQGAGEQFF

V: TRBV9
D: .
J: TRBJ2-1
size: few
CDR3: CASSVDRMNEQFF

V: TRBV4-1
D: .
J: TRBJ1-2
size: .
CDR3: CASSQVGSQGWLEGYTF

V: TRBV29-1
D: .
J: TRBJ1-1
size: few
CDR3: CSVEGDGVTFEAFF

V: TRBV7-2
D: .
J: TRBJ2-1
size: .
CDR3: CASSPREGGAYNEQFF

V: TRBV28
D: .
J: TRBJ2-1
size: .
CDR3: CASSSAGTRNEQFF

V: TRBV11-2
D: TRBD1
J: TRBJ2-7
size: .
CDR3: CASRHGQGNEQYF

V: TRBV11-3
D: .
J: TRBJ2-7
size: .
CDR3: CASSLDLSNEQYF

V: TRBV6-6
D: TRBD2
J: TRBJ2-1
size: .
CDR3: CASSSGLGEQFF

V: TRBV7-9
D: .
J: TRBJ2-5
size: .
CDR3: CASSPGRRGETQYF

V: TRBV15
D: .
J: TRBJ2-5
size: .
CDR3: CATSRATAETQYF

V: TRBV25-1
D: .
J: TRBJ2-1
size: .
CDR3: CASRYNEQFF

V: TRBV5-1
D: TRBD1
J: TRBJ2-5
size: .
CDR3: CASSLEGGYGETQYF

V: TRBV11-2
D: .
J: TRBJ2-1
size: .
CDR3: CASRFRGKSSYNEQFF

V: TRBV2
D: .
J: TRBJ1-6
size: once
CDR3: CASSEGVISNSPLHF

V: TRBV9
D: .
J: TRBJ2-2
size: .
CDR3: CASSVGETANTGELFF

V: TRBV5-1
D: TRBD1
J: TRBJ1-5
size: .
CDR3: CASSSLELPGQGFNQPQHF

V: TRBV28
D: TRBD1
J: TRBJ2-7
size: .
CDR3: CASTSGTGTPYEQYF

V: TRBV9
D: .
J: TRBJ2-4
size: .
CDR3: CASSVDGAGAKNIQYF

V: TRBV5-8
D: .
J: TRBJ1-1
size: .
CDR3: CASSFGGTEAFF

V: TRBV2
D: TRBD2
J: TRBJ2-7
size: .
CDR3: CASSEVAGSSYEQYF

V: TRBV2
D: .
J: TRBJ2-3
size: .
CDR3: CASSDRDLTDTQYF

V: TRBV29-1
D: .
J: TRBJ2-1
size: .
CDR3: CSAMISGPEQFF

V: TRBV19
D: TRBD1
J: TRBJ2-7
size: .
CDR3: CASSGQGLYEQYF

V: TRBV30
D: .
J: TRBJ2-6
size: .
CDR3: CAWRGTRASGANVLTF

V: TRBV7-9
D: TRBD1
J: TRBJ2-2
size: .
CDR3: CASSPRTGSNTGELFF

V: TRBV27
D: TRBD1
J: TRBJ1-2
size: once
CDR3: CASSFGRRGGGYTF

V: TRBV6-5
D: .
J: TRBJ2-7
size: .
CDR3: CASSYLGPGLENEQYF

V: TRBV9
D: TRBD1
J: TRBJ2-3
size: .
CDR3: CASSTDREDTQYF

V: TRBV9
D: TRBD1
J: TRBJ2-1
size: once
CDR3: CASSASGQVNNEQFF

V: TRBV27
D: .
J: TRBJ1-4
size: .
CDR3: CASSLSQGTTNEKLFF

V: TRBV11-2
D: TRBD1
J: TRBJ2-7
size: .
CDR3: CASSPIQGIYEQYF

V: TRBV7-9
D: .
J: TRBJ1-1
size: .
CDR3: CASSPPGTEAFF

V: TRBV28
D: .
J: TRBJ1-1
size: .
CDR3: CASSRGPEAFF